This T cell receptor (beta chain) was sequenced in a study of cytomegalovirus exposure and HLA in healthy donors. The PCR ran on 60 Vbeta and 13 Jbeta primers. Generated by immunoSEQ multiplex PCR, the TCRdb table keeps only in-frame clones and is missing some. The repertoire has 90,000 to 110,000 clones, around three quarters of them found once; the top ten carry less than 9.5%. The source of this sequence is a woman between 45 and 65 years old in good health and CMV-seropositive. Sequenced sample: PBMCs.

Here the CDR3 DNA reads TGCGCCAGCAGCCAAGGGACAGGGGGCGCATCTGGGCGAAATGAGCAGTTCTTC. Translating gives CASSQGTGGASGRNEQFF. The chain has TRBV4-1 and TRBJ2-1, with TRBD1 matching 11 bases. Trimming at V came to 1 base and at J to 7 bases, leaving 12 bases not matched to a gene. The germline V gene has CDR1 MGHRA and CDR2 YSYEKL. The CDR3 consists of 18 residues.